This is a list of T cell receptor beta chains from one sample in a study of beta chain features in type 1 diabetes. Libraries were prepared by immunoSEQ multiplex PCR; TCRdb keeps only in-frame clonotypes and omits some of them. Of a few hundred thousand clones listed, around 12% are singletons. The sequenced sample consisted of naive CD4+ T cells from blood. The source of these receptors is a man aged 18 to 30 in good health. Each CDR3 is given with its conserved first and last residue. The order of the fields is CDR3 protein, CDR3 DNA, CDR3 length, J gene, clone size, D gene, V gene. D genes are given only for firm matches. Some rows mark clone size as missing; the rest say once, few, many or name a class of expanded clone.

CASSGGQGGSYNSPLHF TGTGCCAGCAGCGGCGGACAGGGGGGATCCTATAATTCACCCCTCCACTTT 17 TRBJ1-6 few TRBD1 TRBV9
CASSSTGTGYGYTF TGTGCCAGCAGTTCGACCGGGACAGGTTATGGCTACACCTTC 14 TRBJ1-2 few TRBD1 TRBV28
CASSQDLWDKQNNEQYF TGTGCCAGCAGCCAAGATTTGTGGGACAAACAAAACAACGAGCAGTACTTC 17 TRBJ2-7 few - TRBV4-2
CASTPGRRDQQYF TGTGCCAGCACCCCGGGGCGGAGGGACCAGCAGTACTTC 13 TRBJ2-7 few - TRBV7-9
CASSPRNRTGENTEAFF TGTGCCAGCTCGCCTCGTAACCGGACAGGCGAGAACACTGAAGCTTTCTTT 17 TRBJ1-1 - TRBD1 TRBV18
CASSTIHEQFF TGTGCCAGCAGTACAATCCATGAGCAGTTCTTC 11 TRBJ2-1 - - TRBV28
CASSQDGGKKTDGYTF TGCGCCAGCAGCCAAGACGGCGGGAAGAAGACCGATGGCTACACCTTC 16 TRBJ1-2 few - TRBV4-3
CAWSSRGRPDTQYF TGTGCCTGGAGTTCGCGGGGTCGCCCCGATACGCAGTATTTT 14 TRBJ2-3 few - TRBV30
CASSLFAGGITEAFF TGTGCCAGCAGCTTATTTGCGGGGGGCATCACTGAAGCTTTCTTT 15 TRBJ1-1 - - TRBV7-9
CAISEEGYGYTF TGTGCCATCAGTGAGGAGGGATACGGCTACACCTTC 12 TRBJ1-2 - - TRBV10-3
CAWSAGTGGPGELFF TGTGCCTGGAGTGCGGGGACAGGGGGCCCCGGGGAGCTGTTTTTT 15 TRBJ2-2 - TRBD1 TRBV30
CASSQVSGPTYNEQFF TGCGCCAGCAGCCAAGTTAGCGGGCCTACCTACAATGAGCAGTTCTTC 16 TRBJ2-1 few TRBD2 TRBV4-1
CASSQKRLAEHEQFF TGCGCCAGCAGCCAAAAACGACTAGCGGAGCATGAGCAGTTCTTC 15 TRBJ2-1 few TRBD2 TRBV4-3
CASSQGRGAQETQYF TGCGCCAGCAGCCAGGGTCGGGGGGCACAAGAGACCCAGTACTTC 15 TRBJ2-5 few - TRBV4-3
CASSQEVGGGYTF TGCGCCAGCAGCCAAGAGGTCGGGGGAGGCTACACCTTC 13 TRBJ1-2 - - TRBV4-3
CASRPPGTYYEQYF TGTGCCAGCAGGCCTCCCGGGACTTACTACGAGCAGTACTTC 14 TRBJ2-7 few - TRBV28
CASSEGQTNYGYTF TGTGCCAGCAGCGAGGGACAGACCAACTATGGCTACACCTTC 14 TRBJ1-2 - TRBD1 TRBV9
CSVEQGKQYF TGCAGCGTTGAACAGGGGAAGCAGTACTTC 10 TRBJ2-7 many - TRBV29-1
CSVGVLAKNIQYF TGCAGCGTCGGAGTGCTAGCCAAAAACATTCAGTACTTC 13 TRBJ2-4 many - TRBV29-1
CASSLIRGRSEQYF TGTGCCAGCAGTTTAATCAGGGGGCGCTCCGAGCAGTACTTC 14 TRBJ2-7 - TRBD1 TRBV28
CASSVELVGELFF TGTGCCAGCAGCGTAGAGCTTGTGGGGGAGCTGTTTTTT 13 TRBJ2-2 - - TRBV9
CAWSVLGLPGELFF TGTGCCTGGAGTGTGTTGGGGCTACCCGGGGAGCTGTTTTTT 14 TRBJ2-2 few - TRBV30
CASTTVNEQFF TGTGCCAGCACGACTGTTAATGAGCAGTTCTTC 11 TRBJ2-1 few - TRBV6-6
CASSYSSGGYNEQFF TGTGCCAGCAGTTACTCTAGCGGGGGATACAATGAGCAGTTCTTC 15 TRBJ2-1 - TRBD2 TRBV6-6
CASSLISAYNEQFF TGTGCCAGCAGCTTGATTAGTGCCTACAATGAGCAGTTCTTC 14 TRBJ2-1 few - TRBV7-8
CASSVGGLFSYEQYF TGTGCCAGCAGCGTAGGAGGGTTGTTTTCCTACGAGCAGTACTTC 15 TRBJ2-7 - - TRBV9